Presented here are 7 T cell receptor beta chains from one specimen sequenced in a study of cytomegalovirus exposure and HLA in healthy donors. The PCR used 60 Vbeta and 13 Jbeta primers. Measured with immunoSEQ multiplex PCR; TCRdb has only the in-frame clones, and not every one. The table has about 190,000 clones, 85% to 90% seen once. The material sequenced was PBMCs. The receptors were sampled from a man aged 25-45 years in good health and CMV-seronegative.

This chain uses TRBV29-1 with TRBJ1-2; possibly TRBD1 for D (5 bases). CDR3 length equals 11 residues. Deletions cut 5 bases from V and 8 bases from J, with 12 bases between. The germline V gene encodes CDR1 SQVTM and CDR2 ANQGSEA. The CDR3 reads CSVTAGRGYTF. The CDR3 nucleotides are TGCAGCGTTACAGCAGGGCGAGGCTACACCTTC. Full variable domain (outside the CDR3, taken from reference TRBV29-1 and TRBJ1-2): SAVISQKPSRDICQRGTSLTIQCQVDSQVTMMFWYRQQPGQSLTLIATANQGSEATYESGFVIDKFPISRPNLTFSTLTVSNMSPEDSSIYLCSVTAGRGYTFGSGTRLTVV.

The CDR3: CSTGNQETQYF. The CDR3 DNA reads TGCAGTACAGGGAATCAGGAGACCCAGTACTTC. This chain uses TRBV20-1 with TRBJ2-5; weak D call: TRBD1 (6 bases). Germline assignment: CDR1 DFQATT and CDR2 SNEGSKA (reference sequence). The CDR3 has 11 amino acids. Trimming left V 8 bases short and J 5 bases short, with 12 bases between.

This clone was observed once. The genes are TRBV2 and TRBJ2-1, with no clear D. This CDR3 spans 15 amino acids. V lost 2 bases to trimming and J lost 8 bases, with 16 bases between them. Germline CDR1 and CDR2: SNHLY and FYNNEI. Here the CDR3 DNA reads TGTGCCAGCAGTGAACCAGCGCACGGTCTCGATGAGCAGTTCTTC. It translates to CASSEPAHGLDEQFF.

This clone has more than one count but fewer than ten. The J gene is TRBJ2-3, the V gene TRBV29-1; no clear D gene. V lost 3 bases, J lost 0 bases, and 4 bases lay in between. Germline CDR1 SQVTM, CDR2 ANQGSEA. CDR3 length: 12 amino acids. This CDR3 is CSVESSTDTQYF. Here the CDR3 DNA reads TGCAGCGTTGAGAGCAGCACAGATACGCAGTATTTT.

V and J are TRBV6-6 and TRBJ1-5; 7 bases fit TRBD1. The V gene end was trimmed by 6 bases and the J gene end by 4 bases; junction bases not matched to a gene: 3. Germline assignment: CDR1 MNHNY and CDR2 SVGAGI (reference sequence). The CDR3 has 13 amino acids. CDR3 in amino acids: CASRTGLNQPQHF. The CDR3 region has the DNA TGTGCCAGCAGGACAGGGTTAAATCAGCCCCAGCATTTT.

CDR3 region: CASSLMVAGSNEQFF. CDR3 nucleotide sequence: TGTGCCAGCAGCTTGATGGTAGCGGGATCCAATGAGCAGTTCTTC. This chain links TRBV5-6 with TRBJ2-1, with 8 positions matching TRBD2. CDR1 is SGHDT and CDR2 is YYEEEE in the germline V gene. This CDR3 comprises 15 residues. V gave up 1 base and J gave up 6 bases; unmatched junction bases: 6.

The chain carries TRBV10-3 and TRBJ2-7; D ambiguous. V was pared by 0 bases and J by 2 bases, with 8 bases between. The CDR3 covers 14 residues. The germline gives CDR1 ENHRY, CDR2 SYGVKD. The CDR3 DNA follows: TGTGCCATCAGTGAGTCTGGAGCAGCCTACGAGCAGTACTTC. Amino acids: CAISESGAAYEQYF.